These 21 T cell receptor beta chains were all obtained from the same sample, sequenced in a study of cytomegalovirus exposure and HLA in healthy donors. The PCR used 60 Vbeta and 13 Jbeta primers. Method: immunoSEQ multiplex PCR; TCRdb's copy keeps in-frame clones and lacks some. Among about 180,000 clones, around 76% were seen once, and the ten largest hold 1.5% to 1.7%. The source material was PBMCs. The receptor source for this set is a man in his forties or fifties in good health and CMV-seronegative.

The chain joins TRBV2 to TRBJ2-7, with a tentative D call TRBD1 (6 bases). Germline V gives CDR1 SNHLY, CDR2 FYNNEI. This CDR3 has 14 residues. Trimming pared 6 bases from V and 3 bases from J, leaving 15 bases between. The CDR3 region is CASSAWQGSYEQYF. The DNA of the CDR3 is TGTGCCAGCAGCGCCTGGCAGGGGAGCTACGAGCAGTACTTC. Full variable domain (missing parts from reference TRBV2 and TRBJ2-7): EPEVTQTPSHQVTQMGQEVILRCVPISNHLYFYWYRQILGQKVEFLVSFYNNEISEKSEIFDDQFSVERPDGSNFTLKIRSTKLEDSAMYFCASSAWQGSYEQYFGPGTRLTVT.

V usage is TRBV9 and J usage is TRBJ1-5; tentative D call: TRBD1 (6 bases). V was trimmed by 0 bases and J by 3 bases, leaving 10 bases between them. The CDR3 spans 15 residues. Germline V gene lookup returns CDR1 SGDLS and CDR2 YYNGEE. The chain's CDR3 is CASSVAGQYNQPQHF. In DNA, the CDR3 is TGTGCCAGCAGCGTAGCAGGACAGTACAATCAGCCCCAGCATTTT.

The chain recombines TRBV5-1 with TRBJ2-7, with 7 bases fitting TRBD1. Germline V lookup: CDR1 SGHRS, CDR2 YFSETQ. V lost 3 bases to trimming and J lost 0 bases; unmatched junction nucleotides: 9. The CDR3 runs to 16 residues. This CDR3 is CASSWETGQNSYEQYF. The CDR3 bases are TGCGCCAGCAGCTGGGAAACGGGACAGAACTCCTACGAGCAGTACTTC. The full variable domain, with the rest looked up from reference TRBV5-1 and TRBJ2-7, is KAGVTQTPRYLIKTRGQQVTLSCSPISGHRSVSWYQQTPGQGLQFLFEYFSETQRNKGNFPGRFSGRQFSNSRSEMNVSTLELGDSALYLCASSWETGQNSYEQYFGPGTRLTVT.

A remark on this clone: Additional DNA sequences in this sample encode the identical CDR3. The chain uses TRBV4-2 and TRBJ2-1; 9 nucleotides match TRBD1. Germline loops: CDR1 LGHNA, CDR2 YNFKEQ. The V gene end was trimmed by 0 bases and the J gene end by 3 bases; junction bases not matched to a gene: 0. The CDR3 totals 15 residues. CDR3 loop: CASSQEGQGYNEQFF. The CDR3 DNA reads as TGTGCCAGCAGCCAAGAGGGACAGGGCTACAATGAGCAGTTCTTC.

V and J are TRBV28 and TRBJ1-1, with TRBD1 matching over 12 bases. Germline trimming cut 10 bases from V and 0 bases from J; bases unmatched to any gene: 15. The CDR3 length is 18 residues. CDR1 and CDR2 from the germline V gene are MDHEN and SYDVKM. The CDR3 loop is CAILTGTGGSLMNTEAFF. CDR3 DNA: TGTGCCATCCTTACCGGGACAGGGGGCTCCCTCATGAACACTGAAGCTTTCTTT.

This clone was seen only a few times. The V gene is TRBV30, the J gene TRBJ2-2; D unclear. The germline gives CDR1 GTSNPN, CDR2 SVGIG (reference sequence). This CDR3 comprises 13 residues. The V end was cut by 0 bases, the J end by 6 bases, with 8 bases between. The CDR3 spells CAWSVPVPGELFF. Here the CDR3 DNA reads TGTGCCTGGAGTGTACCGGTCCCCGGGGAGCTGTTTTTT.

V gene TRBV11-2 combines with J gene TRBJ2-5; D may be TRBD2 (7 bases). CDR3 size: 12 residues. The germline gives CDR1 SGHAT, CDR2 FQNNGV. With 8 bases removed from V and 9 bases from J, the gap between germline ends came to 16 bases. The CDR3 loop is CASGGGVGSQYF. The CDR3 nucleotides read TGTGCCAGCGGCGGGGGCGTGGGGTCCCAGTACTTC.

The gene calls are TRBV4-1 and TRBJ2-1; tentative D call: TRBD2 (5 bases). Germline loops: CDR1 MGHRA, CDR2 YSYEKL. CDR3 length: 14 residues. With 1 base removed from V and 3 bases from J, the gap between germline ends came to 7 bases. The CDR3: CASSQGRDYNEQFF. The CDR3 DNA follows: TGCGCCAGCAGCCAAGGCCGGGACTACAATGAGCAGTTCTTC.

The chain joins TRBV7-2 to TRBJ1-4; tentatively, D is TRBD1 (6 bases). Trimming shortened V by 2 bases and J by 0 bases, and 10 bases separated the two germline ends. Looked up from germline, CDR1 is SGHTA and CDR2 is FQGNSA. The CDR3 loop spans 16 amino acids. The CDR3 DNA sequence: TGTGCCAGCAGCTTAAGACAGGTTTCAACTAATGAAAAACTGTTTTTT. This translates into CASSLRQVSTNEKLFF.

This CDR3 is CASSLQGAAGANVLTF. In DNA, the CDR3 is TGTGCCAGCAGTTTGCAGGGGGCGGCTGGGGCCAACGTCCTGACTTTC. The chain links TRBV27 to TRBJ2-6, with TRBD1 matching over 8 bases. CDR1 is MNHEY, CDR2 SMNVEV, per germline (reference sequence). J lost 2 bases, V lost 3 bases, and 3 bases had no gene match. This CDR3 comprises 16 residues.

The genes are TRBV5-5 and TRBJ2-6, with D unresolved. V shed 4 bases and J shed 0 bases, with 11 bases lying between them. Germline CDR1 and CDR2: SGHKS and YYEKEE (reference sequence). This CDR3 contains 16 residues. The CDR3, as DNA: TGTGCCAGCAGCGCTATAACAGCCTCTGGGGCCAACGTCCTGACTTTC. It encodes CASSAITASGANVLTF.

J is TRBJ2-3 and V is TRBV5-1; TRBD2 might be the D (6 bases). The germline gives CDR1 SGHRS, CDR2 YFSETQ. The CDR3 is made up of 15 amino acids. Trimming shortened V by 2 bases and J by 0 bases, and 10 bases separated the two germline ends. The CDR3 DNA is TGCGCCAGCAGCTTCCTAGCGCCTAGCACAGATACGCAGTATTTT. This codes for CASSFLAPSTDTQYF.

This clone was seen more than once but under ten times. This chain links TRBV19 with TRBJ1-1, with D uncertain. The CDR3 extends over 11 amino acids. CDR1 and CDR2 from the germline V gene are LNHDA and SQIVND (reference sequence). V was trimmed by 6 bases and J by 2 bases, leaving 4 bases between them. CDR3 sequence: CASRANTEAFF. In nucleotides, the CDR3 is TGTGCCAGTAGGGCTAACACTGAAGCTTTCTTT.

The chain links TRBV29-1 to TRBJ2-5, with TRBD1 matching over 7 bases. Per the germline V gene, CDR1 is SQVTM and CDR2 is ANQGSEA. The trim removed 5 bases at V and 2 bases at J, leaving 20 bases unmatched. CDR3 length: 18 residues. The chain's CDR3 is CSVPYPAHGTDLQETQYF. CDR3 nucleotide sequence: TGCAGCGTTCCCTACCCCGCCCACGGGACAGATCTACAAGAGACCCAGTACTTC.

The gene calls are TRBV5-4 and TRBJ2-7, with a tentative D call TRBD1 (6 bases). CDR1 SGHNT and CDR2 YYREEE come from the germline V gene (reference sequence). Trimming took off 6 bases at V and 1 base at J, with 14 bases between the two ends. The CDR3 consists of 14 residues. This chain's CDR3 is CASTNRARSYEQYF. In DNA form, the CDR3 reads TGTGCCAGCACAAACAGGGCGCGTTCCTACGAGCAGTACTTC.

This chain uses TRBV7-2 with TRBJ2-2; D gene ambiguous. Trimming left V 6 bases short and J 6 bases short, with 8 bases between. CDR1 and CDR2 (germline): SGHTA, FQGNSA. This CDR3 spans 12 amino acids. The CDR3 spells CASRTAAGELFF. The CDR3 DNA follows: TGTGCCAGCAGGACTGCCGCCGGGGAGCTGTTTTTT.

The chain carries TRBV30 and TRBJ1-6; 8 bases map to TRBD1. The CDR3 has 12 amino acids. V shed 3 bases, J shed 14 bases, and the junction held 6 bases outside the gene matches. The germline CDR1 and CDR2 sequences are GTSNPN and SVGIG (reference sequence). The CDR3: CAWRDRALALHF. Written as DNA, the CDR3 is TGTGCCTGGAGGGACAGGGCCTTAGCCCTCCACTTT.

A single count supports this clone. V gene TRBV5-1 combines with J gene TRBJ1-2; D is unresolved. The CDR3 loop spans 12 amino acids. The V end was cut by 4 bases, the J end by 8 bases, with 12 bases between. CDR1 SGHRS and CDR2 YFSETQ come from the germline V gene. The CDR3 region has the DNA TGCGCCAGCAGCCCACCGGCGGAGGGCTACACCTTC. This encodes CASSPPAEGYTF.

This clone was seen more than once but under ten times. The gene calls are TRBV5-6 and TRBJ2-3; 9 nucleotides align to TRBD2. The J segment lost 3 bases and the V segment lost 4 bases, leaving 18 bases of the junction unmatched. This CDR3 is built from 19 residues. CDR1 SGHDT and CDR2 YYEEEE come from the germline V gene. Here the CDR3 DNA reads TGTGCCAGCAGCCGAGGGGCTGGACCGACTAGCGGTTGGACAGATACGCAGTATTTT. It translates to CASSRGAGPTSGWTDTQYF.

CDR3 coding DNA: TGTGCCAGCAGTTTACCACACGGGGAGCTGTTTTTT. Its protein product is CASSLPHGELFF. The rearrangement joins TRBV28 to TRBJ2-2, with D unresolved. V gave up 2 bases and J gave up 7 bases, with 5 bases separating them. The CDR3 extends over 12 amino acids. The germline gives CDR1 MDHEN, CDR2 SYDVKM. Looking up the rest from reference TRBV28 and TRBJ2-2 gives the full variable domain: DVKVTQSSRYLVKRTGEKVFLECVQDMDHENMFWYRQDPGLGLRLIYFSYDVKMKEKGDIPEGYSVSREKKERFSLILESASTNQTSMYLCASSLPHGELFFGEGSRLTVL.

In DNA, the CDR3 is TGCAGCGCGCAGGGGTCGGTTTTATCGGGTGAGCAGTTCTTC. Encoded protein: CSAQGSVLSGEQFF. This chain links TRBV29-1 with TRBJ2-1; tentative D call: TRBD1 (6 bases). CDR1 and CDR2 from the germline V gene are SQVTM and ANQGSEA. The CDR3 runs to 14 residues. The V and J ends lost 7 bases and 9 bases respectively, with 22 bases between them.